A selection of T cell receptor beta chains follows, all from one sample in a study of OX40 agonist ivuxolimab in advanced cancers. Using immunoSEQ multiplex PCR, the repertoire was profiled, and TCRdb retains in-frame clones only, with some absent. The profile shows about 43,000 clones, around 86% of them singletons. The input for sequencing was CD4+ or CD8+ T cells sorted from blood, taken in a trial of the OX40 agonist ivuxolimab. These receptors all come from an adult with an advanced solid tumor such as melanoma, head and neck, liver or kidney cancer. Both conserved end residues are part of each CDR3. A D gene is named only where the DNA matches it firmly. Rows may omit the clone size; those that give it use once, few, many or a size class.

d_call: TRBD2; v_call: TRBV27; clone_size: -; j_call: TRBJ2-2; cdr3_nt: TGTGCCAGCGGCGGACTAGCGGCGAACACCGGGGAGCTGTTTTTT; cdr3_aa: CASGGLAANTGELFF
d_call: TRBD1; v_call: TRBV28; clone_size: -; j_call: TRBJ1-2; cdr3_nt: TGTGCCAGCCTTCGCCGGGACAGGGCCTATGGCTACACCTTC; cdr3_aa: CASLRRDRAYGYTF
d_call: TRBD1; v_call: TRBV6-5; clone_size: -; j_call: TRBJ1-2; cdr3_nt: TGTGCCAGCATGAAGACAGGGGACTTGGGTTATGGCTACACCTTC; cdr3_aa: CASMKTGDLGYGYTF
d_call: TRBD1; v_call: TRBV16; clone_size: -; j_call: TRBJ1-2; cdr3_nt: TGTGCCAGCAGCCATCCCCCGGGACAGGGGAATGATGGCTACACCTTC; cdr3_aa: CASSHPPGQGNDGYTF
d_call: -; v_call: TRBV5-5; clone_size: -; j_call: TRBJ2-2; cdr3_nt: TGTGCCAGCAGCTTCGAACCGGGACATCACACCGGGGAGCTGTTTTTT; cdr3_aa: CASSFEPGHHTGELFF
d_call: -; v_call: TRBV19; clone_size: -; j_call: TRBJ2-7; cdr3_nt: TGTGCCAGTAGTATAGCCAGGGAGTACGAGCAGTACTTC; cdr3_aa: CASSIAREYEQYF
d_call: TRBD1; v_call: TRBV7-9; clone_size: once; j_call: TRBJ2-5; cdr3_nt: TGTGCCAGCAGCCCGACAGGGTTTCAAGAGACCCAGTACTTC; cdr3_aa: CASSPTGFQETQYF
d_call: -; v_call: TRBV14; clone_size: -; j_call: TRBJ2-3; cdr3_nt: TGTGCCAGCAGTCTCCGGGACTCCTTCACAGATACGCAGTATTTT; cdr3_aa: CASSLRDSFTDTQYF
d_call: -; v_call: TRBV4-3; clone_size: -; j_call: TRBJ2-3; cdr3_nt: TGCGCCAGCAGCCAAGTTTCCCCCACCACGTATCCAGATACGCAGTATTTT; cdr3_aa: CASSQVSPTTYPDTQYF
d_call: -; v_call: TRBV5-1; clone_size: -; j_call: TRBJ2-2; cdr3_nt: TGCGCCAGCAGCTTGGCCCGCCCGGGGACGAACACCGGGGAGCTGTTTTTT; cdr3_aa: CASSLARPGTNTGELFF
d_call: -; v_call: TRBV11-2; clone_size: -; j_call: TRBJ2-3; cdr3_nt: TGTGCCAGCAGCCCCAGGGGAGGACCCAAAGGGGGCACAGATACGCAGTATTTT; cdr3_aa: CASSPRGGPKGGTDTQYF
d_call: -; v_call: TRBV5-6; clone_size: -; j_call: TRBJ2-3; cdr3_nt: TGTGCCAGCAGCTTGATGCTCACTGGCGCAGATACGCAGTATTTT; cdr3_aa: CASSLMLTGADTQYF
d_call: -; v_call: TRBV10-3; clone_size: -; j_call: TRBJ2-5; cdr3_nt: TGTGCCATCCCCCCAGGGGGGGACCGGGAGACCCAGTACTTC; cdr3_aa: CAIPPGGDRETQYF
d_call: -; v_call: TRBV4-2; clone_size: -; j_call: TRBJ1-5; cdr3_nt: TGTGCCAGCAGCCAAGCTGAATCCAGGACCAATCAGCCCCAGCATTTT; cdr3_aa: CASSQAESRTNQPQHF
d_call: TRBD1; v_call: TRBV19; clone_size: once; j_call: TRBJ1-5; cdr3_nt: TGTGCCAGTAGTATAGACCTGGACAGGGCGCAGCCCCAGCATTTT; cdr3_aa: CASSIDLDRAQPQHF
d_call: -; v_call: TRBV6-5; clone_size: -; j_call: TRBJ2-2; cdr3_nt: TGTGCCAGCAGTACGGGACCAACGAACACCGGGGAGCTGTTTTTT; cdr3_aa: CASSTGPTNTGELFF
d_call: -; v_call: TRBV5-1; clone_size: -; j_call: TRBJ1-5; cdr3_nt: TGCGCCAGCAGCTTGATGTTGGGAACGGATCAGCCCCAGCATTTT; cdr3_aa: CASSLMLGTDQPQHF
d_call: -; v_call: TRBV5-1; clone_size: -; j_call: TRBJ1-5; cdr3_nt: TGCGCCAGCAGCCTGGGGGTCAATCAGCCCCAGCATTTT; cdr3_aa: CASSLGVNQPQHF
d_call: TRBD2; v_call: TRBV29-1; clone_size: -; j_call: TRBJ2-4; cdr3_nt: TGCAGCGCCCTGGGGGGGGTAGGAGCCAAAAACATTCAGTACTTC; cdr3_aa: CSALGGVGAKNIQYF
d_call: -; v_call: TRBV7-9; clone_size: few; j_call: TRBJ1-4; cdr3_nt: TGTGCCAGCAGCAGGGATGAAAAACTGTTTTTT; cdr3_aa: CASSRDEKLFF
d_call: -; v_call: TRBV7-9; clone_size: once; j_call: TRBJ2-1; cdr3_nt: TGTGCCAGCAGCCCTGTGGGGTACAATGAGCAGTTCTTC; cdr3_aa: CASSPVGYNEQFF
d_call: TRBD1; v_call: TRBV19; clone_size: -; j_call: TRBJ2-5; cdr3_nt: TGTGCCAGTAGTATAGGGTTCCGGGACAGGGCTGGAGAGACCCAGTACTTC; cdr3_aa: CASSIGFRDRAGETQYF
d_call: TRBD2; v_call: TRBV27; clone_size: -; j_call: TRBJ2-1; cdr3_nt: TGTGCCAGCACCGTCGGAGCGGGAGACAATGAGCAGTTCTTC; cdr3_aa: CASTVGAGDNEQFF
d_call: TRBD2; v_call: TRBV9; clone_size: -; j_call: TRBJ2-7; cdr3_nt: TGTGCCAGCAGCCCTACGGGACTAGCGGGAGTTCGTGAGCAGTACTTC; cdr3_aa: CASSPTGLAGVREQYF
d_call: TRBD1; v_call: TRBV2; clone_size: -; j_call: TRBJ2-7; cdr3_nt: TGTGCCAGCAGTACTAACCCCAAAACAGGGGTATCCTACGAGCAGTACTTC; cdr3_aa: CASSTNPKTGVSYEQYF
d_call: -; v_call: TRBV6-5; clone_size: -; j_call: TRBJ2-1; cdr3_nt: TGTGCCAGCAGTTATGTGGGTGGGAATGAGCAGTTCTTC; cdr3_aa: CASSYVGGNEQFF
d_call: -; v_call: TRBV10-2; clone_size: -; j_call: TRBJ1-1; cdr3_nt: TGCGCCAGCACTACCCGGGGGGCACATACTGAAGCTTTCTTT; cdr3_aa: CASTTRGAHTEAFF
d_call: TRBD1; v_call: TRBV10-2; clone_size: -; j_call: TRBJ2-3; cdr3_nt: TGCGCCAGTACGACAGGGGCAGATACGCAGTATTTT; cdr3_aa: CASTTGADTQYF
d_call: -; v_call: TRBV7-9; clone_size: few; j_call: TRBJ1-6; cdr3_nt: TGTGCCAGCAGCTTAGATCTTGGGGGTATGGATTCACCCCTCCACTTT; cdr3_aa: CASSLDLGGMDSPLHF
d_call: -; v_call: TRBV19; clone_size: medium-sized; j_call: TRBJ2-2; cdr3_nt: TGTGCCAGTAGTATACCAAGGGACGCCGGGGAGCTGTTTTTT; cdr3_aa: CASSIPRDAGELFF
d_call: TRBD2; v_call: TRBV11-3; clone_size: -; j_call: TRBJ2-1; cdr3_nt: TGTGCCAGCAGAGGGACTAGCGGTAACAATGAGCAGTTCTTC; cdr3_aa: CASRGTSGNNEQFF
d_call: -; v_call: TRBV9; clone_size: -; j_call: TRBJ1-2; cdr3_nt: TGTGCCAGCAGCGTTGGTGGGTCCCAAACCTATGGCTACACCTTC; cdr3_aa: CASSVGGSQTYGYTF
d_call: -; v_call: TRBV6-6; clone_size: -; j_call: TRBJ1-6; cdr3_nt: TGTGCCAGCAGTTCTGGGTTTTCTTCACCCCTCCACTTT; cdr3_aa: CASSSGFSSPLHF
d_call: -; v_call: TRBV28; clone_size: once; j_call: TRBJ1-6; cdr3_nt: TGTGCCAGCTTTTTTTCGGCTACGAGCTCCTATAATTCACCCCTCCACTTT; cdr3_aa: CASFFSATSSYNSPLHF
d_call: TRBD1; v_call: TRBV14; clone_size: few; j_call: TRBJ1-1; cdr3_nt: TGTGCCAGCAGCCGGACAGGGGGTAGGTTTGAAGCTTTCTTT; cdr3_aa: CASSRTGGRFEAFF
d_call: -; v_call: TRBV6-5; clone_size: -; j_call: TRBJ1-1; cdr3_nt: TGTGCCAGCCGCACCAGCACGGAAGCTTTCTTT; cdr3_aa: CASRTSTEAFF
d_call: -; v_call: TRBV5-1; clone_size: -; j_call: TRBJ2-2; cdr3_nt: TGCGCCAGCAGCTTGTTCGGGAAGAACACCGGGGAGCTGTTTTTT; cdr3_aa: CASSLFGKNTGELFF
d_call: -; v_call: TRBV10-2; clone_size: -; j_call: TRBJ1-2; cdr3_nt: TGCGCCAGCAGTGGGCGTAGCGGCTATGGCTACACCTTC; cdr3_aa: CASSGRSGYGYTF
d_call: TRBD1; v_call: TRBV4-3; clone_size: -; j_call: TRBJ1-2; cdr3_nt: TGCGCCAGCAGCCCCGGACAGGGGGCGAGGTACACCTTC; cdr3_aa: CASSPGQGARYTF
d_call: TRBD1; v_call: TRBV5-6; clone_size: -; j_call: TRBJ2-7; cdr3_nt: TGTGCCAGCAGTCCCGGGACAGGGGGTTTCGAGCAGTACTTC; cdr3_aa: CASSPGTGGFEQYF
d_call: -; v_call: TRBV4-1; clone_size: -; j_call: TRBJ1-4; cdr3_nt: TGCGCCAGCAGCCCTGGGCGGGGGATCGAAGAAAAACTGTTTTTT; cdr3_aa: CASSPGRGIEEKLFF
d_call: TRBD2; v_call: TRBV28; clone_size: few; j_call: TRBJ2-3; cdr3_nt: TGTGCCAGCAGTTTCCTAGCGGGGACAGATACGCAGTATTTT; cdr3_aa: CASSFLAGTDTQYF
d_call: -; v_call: TRBV27; clone_size: -; j_call: TRBJ1-1; cdr3_nt: TGTGCCAGCAGTTTAGCTTCCAGCACTGAAGCTTTCTTT; cdr3_aa: CASSLASSTEAFF
d_call: TRBD1; v_call: TRBV5-4; clone_size: -; j_call: TRBJ1-2; cdr3_nt: TGTGCCAGCAGCCCAGGGGGCACGGATGGCTACACCTTC; cdr3_aa: CASSPGGTDGYTF
d_call: -; v_call: TRBV4-1; clone_size: -; j_call: TRBJ1-5; cdr3_nt: TGCGCCAGCAGCCAAGATAGAGTCGGGACCATCAATCAGCCCCAGCATTTT; cdr3_aa: CASSQDRVGTINQPQHF
d_call: -; v_call: TRBV7-6; clone_size: -; j_call: TRBJ2-1; cdr3_nt: TGTGCCAGCAGCCTCCTACAGCCCGCCTTTAGCTCCTACAATGAGCAGTTCTTC; cdr3_aa: CASSLLQPAFSSYNEQFF
d_call: -; v_call: TRBV4-1; clone_size: -; j_call: TRBJ1-4; cdr3_nt: TGCGCCAGCAGCCAACTCCTCCAACGGTGGGGGGTTGATGAAAAACTGTTTTTT; cdr3_aa: CASSQLLQRWGVDEKLFF
d_call: -; v_call: TRBV19; clone_size: -; j_call: TRBJ2-2; cdr3_nt: TGTGCCAGTAGTACCCGGTACACCGGGGAGCTGTTTTTT; cdr3_aa: CASSTRYTGELFF
d_call: -; v_call: TRBV4-1; clone_size: -; j_call: TRBJ1-6; cdr3_nt: TGCGCCAGCAGCCAAGATGAAAGGGGCTTATCCCTCCACTTT; cdr3_aa: CASSQDERGLSLHF
d_call: -; v_call: TRBV7-9; clone_size: -; j_call: TRBJ1-6; cdr3_nt: TGTGCCAGCAGCCCAATCCAGGGGACACCCCTCCACTTT; cdr3_aa: CASSPIQGTPLHF
d_call: -; v_call: TRBV7-9; clone_size: -; j_call: TRBJ2-1; cdr3_nt: TGTGCCAGCAGCTTGGAAGGACAAGGGGAGTTCTTC; cdr3_aa: CASSLEGQGEFF
d_call: TRBD2; v_call: TRBV14; clone_size: once; j_call: TRBJ2-2; cdr3_nt: TGTGCCAGCAGCCCCAAGATTGGTGGACTAGCAACCGGGGAGCTGTTTTTT; cdr3_aa: CASSPKIGGLATGELFF
d_call: -; v_call: TRBV19; clone_size: -; j_call: TRBJ1-1; cdr3_nt: TGTGCCAGTACCCCCGGGACGCCATCCACTGAAGCTTTCTTT; cdr3_aa: CASTPGTPSTEAFF
d_call: -; v_call: TRBV15; clone_size: -; j_call: TRBJ2-1; cdr3_nt: TGTGCCACCAGCGGGGGCCCCTCCTACAATGAGCAGTTCTTC; cdr3_aa: CATSGGPSYNEQFF